A single sample gave rise to the 10 T cell receptor beta chains below, sequenced in a study of T-cell reconstitution after alpha-beta-depleted transplantation in children. Preparation of the TCRbeta library was carried out with unique molecular identifiers. Via MiXCR, TCRdb re-called the PCR reads, giving one row per CDR3 protein. Seen here are hundreds of thousands of distinct CDR3 sequences, roughly 15% observed once, and the top ten hold 1.1%. The source was PBMCs from the stem cell graft donor, collected from the stem cell graft. Receptors originate from a human donor who donated a stem cell graft to a child with acute myeloid leukemia.

This sequence joins TRBV7-6 and TRBJ2-3; a possible D gene is TRBD2 (6 bases). CDR1 and CDR2 from the germline V gene are SGHVS and FNYEAQ. This CDR3 has 15 residues. Trimming took 5 bases from V and 0 from J, leaving 12 bases between them. In DNA form, the CDR3 reads TGTGCCAGCAGCCCAAGCGGGTCCAGCACAGATACGCAGTATTTT. Residues: CASSPSGSSTDTQYF.

This clonotype was detected a few times. The V gene is TRBV15, the J gene TRBJ2-2; TRBD1 aligns across 9 bases. J lost 8 bases, V lost 1 base, and 5 bases had no gene match. CDR1 is LNHNV and CDR2 is YYDKDF in the germline V gene (reference sequence). This CDR3 is 15 amino acids long. The CDR3 nucleotides read TGTGCCACCAGCAGAGGGGACAGGGAAAGAGGGGAGCTGTTTTTT. Translated: CATSRGDRERGELFF. Together with reference TRBV15 and TRBJ2-2, the CDR3 gives the full variable domain: DAMVIQNPRYQVTQFGKPVTLSCSQTLNHNVMYWYQQKSSQAPKLLFHYYDKDFNNEADTPDNFQSRRPNTSFCFLDIRSPGLGDTAMYLCATSRGDRERGELFFGEGSRLTVL.

The table lists this clonotype with a few counts. The germline gene is not matched at one end of the junction; a read error may be the cause. J is TRBJ2-3 and V is TRBV11-2; 10 nucleotides align to TRBD1. There are 20 residues in the CDR3. The germline V gene encodes CDR1 SGHAT and CDR2 FQNNGV. The CDR3 nucleotides read TGTGCCAGCAGCCTAGACAGGGGGCAAAAGGATTGGGATAGCACAGATACGCAGTATTTT. It codes for CASSLDRGQKDWDSTDTQYF.

This clonotype was found many times. This sequence joins TRBV12-3 or TRBV12-4 and TRBJ2-5, with 7 bases identical to TRBD1. The junction had 12 bases not matched to a gene; V was cut back by 6 bases and J by 5 bases. This CDR3 is 15 amino acids long. The chain's CDR3 is CASRFRQGNRETQYF. The CDR3 nucleotides are TGTGCCAGCAGATTTAGACAGGGAAACAGGGAGACCCAGTACTTC.

This clonotype was seen ten or more times. This rearrangement joins TRBV5-5 to TRBJ2-7; no clear D. V lost 0 bases and J lost 4, with 11 bases in between. Germline lookup yields CDR1 SGHKS and CDR2 YYEKEE (reference sequence). The CDR3 sequence is 14 residues long. The CDR3 here is CASSLEAPQYEQYF. The CDR3 DNA sequence: TGTGCCAGCAGCTTGGAGGCGCCTCAATACGAGCAGTACTTC.

Ten or more counts support this clonotype. The J gene is TRBJ1-5, the V gene TRBV20-1, with a weak D call TRBD1 (5 bases). The CDR3 sequence is 13 residues long. The ends were cut back, 5 bases at V and 1 base at J, with 9 bases in the middle. Germline V gene data show CDR1 as DFQATT and CDR2 as SNEGSKA (reference sequence). The CDR3 DNA is TGCAGTGCTCCCGACAGAAGCAATCAGCCCCAGCATTTT. Translated, it gives CSAPDRSNQPQHF.

A few counts support this clonotype. The chain carries TRBV6-2 or TRBV6-3 and TRBJ2-1; D not certain. The CDR3 contains 11 residues. Trimming cost V 8 bases and J 5 bases, with 7 bases left between them. The germline CDR1 and CDR2 sequences are MNHEY and SVGEGT. CDR3 in DNA: TGTGCCAGCTCGAAAAACAATGAGCAGTTCTTC. Translated: CASSKNNEQFF.

The J gene is TRBJ2-7, the V gene TRBV6-5; TRBD2 is a possible D gene (5 bases). Trimming shortened V by 0 bases and J by 1 base, and 13 bases separated the two germline ends. The germline gives CDR1 MNHEY, CDR2 SVGAGI. This CDR3 has 16 residues. In nucleotides, the CDR3 is TGTGCCAGCAGTTACTCACGGAGGCCGCGTTCCTACGAGCAGTACTTC. Amino acids: CASSYSRRPRSYEQYF.

V and J are TRBV16 and TRBJ2-5; D may be TRBD1 or TRBD2 (5 bases each). V was trimmed by 0 bases and J by 1 base, leaving 12 bases between them. This CDR3 comprises 16 residues. CDR1 and CDR2 (germline): KGHSY, FQNENV. In DNA, the CDR3 is TGTGCCAGCAGCCAATCTAGCCGGGGACCCCAAGAGACCCAGTACTTC. This encodes CASSQSSRGPQETQYF.

The V call is TRBV12-3 or TRBV12-4, the J call TRBJ2-3; 8 nucleotides line up with TRBD1. V gave up 4 bases and J gave up 0 bases; unmatched junction bases: 15. The CDR3 has 19 amino acids. The CDR3 region is CASSSDWAGDRWSTDTQYF. As DNA, the CDR3 is TGTGCCAGCAGTTCCGATTGGGCCGGGGACAGGTGGAGCACAGATACGCAGTATTTT.